This T cell receptor beta chain was documented in a study of blood T cell repertoires in COVID-19. The CDR3 consists of 14 residues. The V end lost 4 bases, the J end lost 6 bases, and 14 bases lay between the germline ends. Per germline, CDR1 SGHAT and CDR2 FQNNGV. Patients at the Seattle site were enrolled during active infection and followed longitudinally. In the authors' workflow: By means of reference gene primer amplification, nucleated cell counts were estimated. Data came from immunoSEQ multiplex PCR; TCRdb stores just in-frame clones and leaves some out. The DNA was the basis for D and trimming; V, J and clone size are from that table. The sample contains around 260,000 clones, more than 85% of which appear only once. This clone was detected only once.

The receptor comes from a person aged 18 to 35 with COVID-19, enrolled during active disease. V gene TRBV11-2 combines with J gene TRBJ2-3, with D perhaps TRBD2 (5 bases). The specimen was peripheral blood. The CDR3 bases are TGTGCCAGCAGCTCGCCCTCCCGAGGGGATACGCAGTATTTT. Translating gives CASSSPSRGDTQYF.